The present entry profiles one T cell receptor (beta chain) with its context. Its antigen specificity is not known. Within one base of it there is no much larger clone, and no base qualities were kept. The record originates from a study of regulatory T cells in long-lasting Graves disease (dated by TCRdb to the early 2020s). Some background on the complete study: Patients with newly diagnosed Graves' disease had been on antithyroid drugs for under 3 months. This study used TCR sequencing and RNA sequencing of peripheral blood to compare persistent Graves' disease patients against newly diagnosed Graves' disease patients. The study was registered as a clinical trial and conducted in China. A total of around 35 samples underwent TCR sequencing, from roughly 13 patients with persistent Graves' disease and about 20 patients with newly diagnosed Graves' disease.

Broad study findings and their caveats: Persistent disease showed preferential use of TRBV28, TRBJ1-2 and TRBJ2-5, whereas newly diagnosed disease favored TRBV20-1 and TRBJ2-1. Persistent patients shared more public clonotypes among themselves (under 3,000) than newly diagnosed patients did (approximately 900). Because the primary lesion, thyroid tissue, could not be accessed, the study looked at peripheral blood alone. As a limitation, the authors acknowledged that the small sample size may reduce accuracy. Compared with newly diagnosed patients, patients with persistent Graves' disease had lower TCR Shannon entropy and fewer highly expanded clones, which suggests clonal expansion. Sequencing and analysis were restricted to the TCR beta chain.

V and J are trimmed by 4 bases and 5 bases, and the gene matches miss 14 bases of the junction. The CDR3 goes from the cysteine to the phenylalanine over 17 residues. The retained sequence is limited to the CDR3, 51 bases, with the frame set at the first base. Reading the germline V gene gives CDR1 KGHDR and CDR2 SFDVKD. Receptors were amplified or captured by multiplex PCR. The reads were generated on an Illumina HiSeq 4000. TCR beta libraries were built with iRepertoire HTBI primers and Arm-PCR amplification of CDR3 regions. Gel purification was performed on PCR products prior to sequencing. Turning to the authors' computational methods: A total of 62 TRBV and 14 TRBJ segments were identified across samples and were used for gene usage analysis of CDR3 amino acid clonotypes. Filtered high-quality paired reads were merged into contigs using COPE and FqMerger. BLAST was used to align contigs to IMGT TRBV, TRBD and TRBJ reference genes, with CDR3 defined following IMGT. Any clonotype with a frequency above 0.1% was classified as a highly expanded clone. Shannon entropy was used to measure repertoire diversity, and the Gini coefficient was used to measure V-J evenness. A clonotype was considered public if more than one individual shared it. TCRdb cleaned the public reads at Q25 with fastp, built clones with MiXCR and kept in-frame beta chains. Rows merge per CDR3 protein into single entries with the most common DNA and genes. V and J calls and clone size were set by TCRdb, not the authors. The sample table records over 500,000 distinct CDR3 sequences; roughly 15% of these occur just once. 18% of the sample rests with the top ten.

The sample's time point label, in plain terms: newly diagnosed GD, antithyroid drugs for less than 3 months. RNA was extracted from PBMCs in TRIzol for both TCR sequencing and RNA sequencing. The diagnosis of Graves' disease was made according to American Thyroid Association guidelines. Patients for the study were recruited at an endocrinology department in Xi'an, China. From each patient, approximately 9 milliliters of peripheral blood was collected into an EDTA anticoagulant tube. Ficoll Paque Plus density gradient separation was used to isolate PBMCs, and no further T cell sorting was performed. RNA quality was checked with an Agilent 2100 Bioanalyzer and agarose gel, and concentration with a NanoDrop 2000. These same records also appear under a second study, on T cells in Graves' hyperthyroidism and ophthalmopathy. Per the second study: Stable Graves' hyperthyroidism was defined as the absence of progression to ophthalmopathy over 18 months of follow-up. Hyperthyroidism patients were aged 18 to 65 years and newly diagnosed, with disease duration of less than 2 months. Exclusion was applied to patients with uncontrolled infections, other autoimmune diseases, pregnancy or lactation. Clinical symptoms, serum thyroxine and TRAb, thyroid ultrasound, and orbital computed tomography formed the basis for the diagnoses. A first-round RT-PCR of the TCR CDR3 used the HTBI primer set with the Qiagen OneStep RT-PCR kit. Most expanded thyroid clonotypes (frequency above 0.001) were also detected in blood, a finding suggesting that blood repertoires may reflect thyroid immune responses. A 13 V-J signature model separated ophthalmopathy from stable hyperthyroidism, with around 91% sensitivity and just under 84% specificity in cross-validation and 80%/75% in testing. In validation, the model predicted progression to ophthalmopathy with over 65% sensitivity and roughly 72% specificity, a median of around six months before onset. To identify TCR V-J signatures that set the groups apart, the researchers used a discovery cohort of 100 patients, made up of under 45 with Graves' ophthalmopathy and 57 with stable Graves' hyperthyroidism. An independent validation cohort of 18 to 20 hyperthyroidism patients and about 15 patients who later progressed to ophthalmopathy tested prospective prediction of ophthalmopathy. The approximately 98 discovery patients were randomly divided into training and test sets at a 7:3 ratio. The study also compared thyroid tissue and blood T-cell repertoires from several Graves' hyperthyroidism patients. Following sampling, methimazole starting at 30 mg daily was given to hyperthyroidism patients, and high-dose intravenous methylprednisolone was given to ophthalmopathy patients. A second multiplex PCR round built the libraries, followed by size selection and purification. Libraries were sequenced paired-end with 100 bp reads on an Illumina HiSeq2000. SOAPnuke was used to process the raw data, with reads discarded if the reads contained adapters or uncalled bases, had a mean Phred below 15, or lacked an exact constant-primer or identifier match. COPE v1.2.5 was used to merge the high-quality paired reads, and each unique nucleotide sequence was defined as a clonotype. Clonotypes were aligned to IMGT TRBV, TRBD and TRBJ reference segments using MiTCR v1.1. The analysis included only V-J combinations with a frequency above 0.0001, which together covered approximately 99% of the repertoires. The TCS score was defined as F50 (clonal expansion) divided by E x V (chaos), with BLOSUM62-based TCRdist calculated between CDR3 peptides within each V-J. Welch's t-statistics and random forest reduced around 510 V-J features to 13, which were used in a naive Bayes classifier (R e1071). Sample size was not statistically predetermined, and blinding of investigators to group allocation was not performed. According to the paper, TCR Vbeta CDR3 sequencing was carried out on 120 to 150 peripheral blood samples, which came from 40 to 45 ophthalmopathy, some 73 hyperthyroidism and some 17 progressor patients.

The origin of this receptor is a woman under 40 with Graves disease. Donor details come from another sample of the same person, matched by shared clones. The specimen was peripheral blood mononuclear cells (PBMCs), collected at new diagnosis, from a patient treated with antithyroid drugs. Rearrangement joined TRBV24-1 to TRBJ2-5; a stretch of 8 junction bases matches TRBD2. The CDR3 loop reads CATSDPAGEWWEETQYF. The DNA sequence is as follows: TGTGCCACCAGTGACCCAGCGGGAGAGTGGTGGGAGGAGACCCAGTACTTC.